This T cell receptor (beta chain) was found in a study of vaccination effects on CD4 cells after COVID-19. On this clone itself: Its matching antigen is unknown.

Having been cultured for 10 days, the cells underwent CD4+ T cell isolation. The authors replaced half the medium with IL-2 medium on days 3 and 7. Libraries were prepared by immunoSEQ multiplex PCR; TCRdb keeps only in-frame clonotypes and omits some of them. The sample records 70,000 to 85,000 clones, roughly 80% being singletons. CDR1 is MDHEN and CDR2 is SYDVKM in the germline V gene. The CDR3 totals 13 residues. V gave up 6 bases and J gave up 3 bases, with 10 bases separating them. This chain links TRBV28 with TRBJ2-3, with D perhaps matching TRBD2 (6 bases). The sample was CD4+ T cells from PBMCs cultured without peptide, taken before COVID-19 vaccination. The sequence was collected from a human donor who received a COVID-19 vaccine. For the CDR3, the DNA is TGTGCCAGCAGCCTCGGGGGTACAGATACGCAGTATTTT. This sequence encodes CASSLGGTDTQYF.